Shown below are 4 T cell receptor beta chains from a single sample sequenced in a study of blood T cell repertoires in COVID-19. Sequenced by immunoSEQ multiplex PCR; TCRdb stores in-frame clones only, minus some. This table has about 400,000 clones, more than 85% appearing once. The sequenced material came from PBMCs or T cells enriched from blood (not recorded which). Every receptor here comes from a woman in her thirties who had recovered from COVID-19.

Only one count was recorded for this clone. The V call is TRBV5-1, the J call TRBJ2-3, with 8 bases aligning to TRBD2. Per the germline V gene, CDR1 is SGHRS and CDR2 is YFSETQ. The junction had 7 bases not matched to a gene; V was cut back by 2 bases and J by 2 bases. The CDR3 covers 16 residues. CDR3 in amino acids: CASSFGREALTDTQYF. CDR3 nucleotide sequence: TGCGCCAGCAGCTTCGGGCGGGAGGCCCTCACAGATACGCAGTATTTT.

The V and J genes are TRBV30 and TRBJ1-1; no definite D call. Germline V lookup: CDR1 GTSNPN, CDR2 SVGIG (reference sequence). CDR3 length: 13 amino acids. V was clipped by 5 bases and J by 0 bases, with 10 bases between them. CDR3 protein: CAWLVGVNTEAFF. The CDR3 DNA sequence: TGTGCCTGGCTCGTCGGAGTGAACACTGAAGCTTTCTTT.

This clone was counted a few times. The junction and the germline gene differ at one end; a read error may be behind it. This chain links TRBV4-1 with TRBJ2-3; 9 bases align to TRBD2. This CDR3 is 16 amino acids long. Germline values: CDR1 MGHRA, CDR2 YSYEKL. In nucleotides, the CDR3 is TGCGCCAGCAGACAAGACTATAGCGGGAGAAAAGATACGCAGTATTTT. This gives the protein CASRQDYSGRKDTQYF.

Only a few counts were recorded for this clone. The chain recombines TRBV5-1 with TRBJ1-4, with D uncertain. CDR3 length: 14 residues. The V end was cut by 0 bases, the J end by 3 bases, with 6 bases between. CDR1 SGHRS and CDR2 YFSETQ come from the germline V gene. The CDR3: CASSLGVANEKLFF. The CDR3 region has the DNA TGCGCCAGCAGCTTGGGAGTGGCTAATGAAAAACTGTTTTTT. Full variable domain (rest looked up from reference TRBV5-1 and TRBJ1-4): KAGVTQTPRYLIKTRGQQVTLSCSPISGHRSVSWYQQTPGQGLQFLFEYFSETQRNKGNFPGRFSGRQFSNSRSEMNVSTLELGDSALYLCASSLGVANEKLFFGSGTQLSVL.